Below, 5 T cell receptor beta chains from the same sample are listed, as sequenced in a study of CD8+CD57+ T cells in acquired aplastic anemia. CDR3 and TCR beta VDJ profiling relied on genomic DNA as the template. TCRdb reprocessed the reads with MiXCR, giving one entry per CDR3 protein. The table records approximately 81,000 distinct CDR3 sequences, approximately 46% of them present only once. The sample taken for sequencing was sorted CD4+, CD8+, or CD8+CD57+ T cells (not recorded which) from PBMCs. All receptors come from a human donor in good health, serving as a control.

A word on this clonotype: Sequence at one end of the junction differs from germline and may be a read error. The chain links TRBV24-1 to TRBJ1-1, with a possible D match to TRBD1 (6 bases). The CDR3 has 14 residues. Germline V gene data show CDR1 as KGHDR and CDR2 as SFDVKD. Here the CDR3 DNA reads TGTGCCACCAGTGAAGGGGGGCGGGCAACTGAAGCCTTCTTT. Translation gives CATSEGGRATEAFF.

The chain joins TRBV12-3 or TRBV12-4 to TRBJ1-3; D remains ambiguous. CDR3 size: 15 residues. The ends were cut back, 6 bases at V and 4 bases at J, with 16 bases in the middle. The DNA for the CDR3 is TGTGCCAGCAGACCCCCGACCTTTATCGGAAACACCATATATTTT. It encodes CASRPPTFIGNTIYF.

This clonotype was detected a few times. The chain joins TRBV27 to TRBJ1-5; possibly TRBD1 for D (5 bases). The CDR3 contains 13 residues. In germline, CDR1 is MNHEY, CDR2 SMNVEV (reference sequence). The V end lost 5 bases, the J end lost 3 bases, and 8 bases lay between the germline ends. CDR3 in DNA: TGTGCCAGCAGTCAGGGACTCAATCAGCCCCAGCATTTT. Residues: CASSQGLNQPQHF.

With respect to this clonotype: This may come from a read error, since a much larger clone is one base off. CDR3 coding DNA: TGTGCCTGGAACAGGGACAGGGCCGACGAGCAGTACTTC. This gives the protein CAWNRDRADEQYF. The chain uses TRBV30 and TRBJ2-7, with 9 bases aligning to TRBD1. V lost 4 bases and J lost 5; bases outside the gene matches: 6. The CDR3 runs to 13 residues. Germline values: CDR1 GTSNPN, CDR2 SVGIG (reference sequence). Together with reference TRBV30 and TRBJ2-7, the CDR3 gives the full variable domain: SQTIHQWPATLVQPVGSPLSLECTVEGTSNPNLYWYRQAAGRGLQLLFYSVGIGQISSEVPQNLSASRPQDRQFILSSKKLLLSDSGFYLCAWNRDRADEQYFGPGTRLTVT.

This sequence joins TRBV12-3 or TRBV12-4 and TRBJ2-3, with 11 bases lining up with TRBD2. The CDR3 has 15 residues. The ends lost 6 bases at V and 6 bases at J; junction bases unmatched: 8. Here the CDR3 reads CASRILAGAGDTQYF. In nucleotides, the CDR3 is TGTGCCAGCAGAATACTAGCGGGAGCGGGTGATACGCAGTATTTT.